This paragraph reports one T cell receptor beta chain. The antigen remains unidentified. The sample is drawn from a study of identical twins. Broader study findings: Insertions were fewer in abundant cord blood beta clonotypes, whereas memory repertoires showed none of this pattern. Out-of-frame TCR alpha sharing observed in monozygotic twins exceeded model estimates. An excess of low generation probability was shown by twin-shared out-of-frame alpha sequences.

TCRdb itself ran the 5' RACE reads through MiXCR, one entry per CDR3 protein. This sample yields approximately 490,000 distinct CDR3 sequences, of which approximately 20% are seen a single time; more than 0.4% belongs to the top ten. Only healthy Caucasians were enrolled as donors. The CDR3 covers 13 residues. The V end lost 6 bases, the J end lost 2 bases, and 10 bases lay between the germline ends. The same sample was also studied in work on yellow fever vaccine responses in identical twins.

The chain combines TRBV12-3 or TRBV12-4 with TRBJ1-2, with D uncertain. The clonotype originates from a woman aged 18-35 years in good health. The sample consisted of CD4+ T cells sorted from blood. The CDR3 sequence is CASRPTLNYGYTF. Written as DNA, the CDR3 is TGTGCCAGCAGACCCACATTGAACTATGGCTACACCTTC.